The 18 T cell receptor beta chains below all came from one sample that was sequenced in a study of T cell responses to AZD1222 COVID-19 vaccine. The assay was immunoSEQ multiplex PCR, and TCRdb's table has in-frame clones only and misses some. The table has around 150,000 clones, roughly 94% seen once. The sequencing here drew on peripheral blood, taken on day 0 of MenACWY control vaccination. The receptor source for this set is an adult in good health.

This clone occurred once. The V call is TRBV24-1, the J call TRBJ1-2, with a tentative D call TRBD1 (6 bases). V was pared by 4 bases and J by 6 bases, with 20 bases between. This CDR3 has 16 amino acids. CDR1 and CDR2 from the germline V gene are KGHDR and SFDVKD. The CDR3 DNA follows: TGTGCCACCAGTGAGCGAGGATGGCAGGGGTACGATGGCTACACCTTC. This encodes CATSERGWQGYDGYTF.

This chain links TRBV19 with TRBJ1-5, with D perhaps TRBD1 (5 bases). Between the trimmed V and J ends, which lost 6 bases and 4 bases, there was a span of 22 bases. CDR1 is LNHDA and CDR2 is SQIVND in the germline V gene (reference sequence). There are 17 residues in the CDR3. This chain's CDR3 is CASSLGPSQMRNQPQHF. CDR3 DNA: TGTGCCAGTAGCCTGGGACCCTCTCAAATGAGGAATCAGCCCCAGCATTTT. Filled out from reference TRBV19 and TRBJ1-5, the complete variable domain reads DGGITQSPKYLFRKEGQNVTLSCEQNLNHDAMYWYRQDPGQGLRLIYYSQIVNDFQKGDIAEGYSVSREKKESFPLTVTSAQKNPTAFYLCASSLGPSQMRNQPQHFGDGTRLSIL.

The J gene is TRBJ2-7, the V gene TRBV5-1; TRBD1 matches 7 bases. The CDR3 sequence is 13 residues long. Germline V gene lookup returns CDR1 SGHRS and CDR2 YFSETQ. The V segment lost 2 bases and the J segment 5 bases; nucleotides outside the gene matches: 4. In DNA form, the CDR3 reads TGCGCCAGCAGCTTCAGAGGGGGCAACGAGCAGTACTTC. It encodes CASSFRGGNEQYF. Based on the CDR3 plus reference TRBV5-1 and TRBJ2-7, the full variable domain is KAGVTQTPRYLIKTRGQQVTLSCSPISGHRSVSWYQQTPGQGLQFLFEYFSETQRNKGNFPGRFSGRQFSNSRSEMNVSTLELGDSALYLCASSFRGGNEQYFGPGTRLTVT.

V is TRBV18 and J is TRBJ2-7; perhaps D is TRBD1 or TRBD2 (5 bases each). Germline V CDR1 and CDR2: KGHSH, LQKENI. V was shortened by 3 bases and J by 5 bases, with 17 bases between the two germline ends. This CDR3 spans 15 amino acids. The CDR3 is CASSPPGGVRNEQYF. CDR3 in DNA: TGTGCCAGCTCACCCCCTGGGGGAGTTCGAAACGAGCAGTACTTC.

This chain links TRBV30 with TRBJ2-4; 10 bases line up with TRBD1. V was clipped by 5 bases and J by 6 bases; unmatched bases: 4. The CDR3 covers 13 residues. Germline CDR1 GTSNPN, CDR2 SVGIG (reference sequence). In DNA, the CDR3 is TGTGCCTGGGACAGGGGGCCGGGAAACATTCAGTACTTC. Translation: CAWDRGPGNIQYF.

The V call is TRBV4-2, the J call TRBJ1-4; tentative D call: TRBD1 (5 bases). The germline V gene has CDR1 LGHNA and CDR2 YNFKEQ. CDR3 size: 16 residues. Trimming took off 3 bases at V and 8 bases at J, with 19 bases between the two ends. For the CDR3, the DNA is TGTGCCAGCAGCCACATAATCGGGCAGGGAGGAGAAAAACTGTTTTTT. This translates into CASSHIIGQGGEKLFF.

The rearrangement uses TRBV7-2 and TRBJ2-7; 8 nucleotides agree with TRBD2. Unmatched junction bases numbered 9, after V lost 5 bases and J lost 3 bases. The length of the CDR3 is 15 residues. CDR1 and CDR2 (germline): SGHTA, FQGNSA. For the CDR3, the DNA is TGTGCCAGCAGCCGCGACAGGACTAGCAGCTACGAGCAGTACTTC. Amino acids: CASSRDRTSSYEQYF.

This chain connects TRBV3-1 (or the pseudogene TRBV3-2) to TRBJ1-2; D is perhaps TRBD1 (5 bases). Germline CDR1 is LGHDT and CDR2 is YNNKEL (reference sequence). Deletions cut 0 bases from V and 4 bases from J, with 12 bases between. The CDR3 contains 15 residues. The CDR3 here is CASSQDPGTTYGYTF. CDR3 nucleotide sequence: TGTGCCAGCAGCCAAGACCCCGGGACGACCTATGGCTACACCTTC.

This chain's CDR3 is CASSLAGGGLEQFF. The CDR3, as DNA: TGTGCCAGCAGTCTAGCGGGAGGGGGCCTTGAGCAGTTCTTC. The rearrangement joins TRBV6-2 or TRBV6-3 to TRBJ2-1; 12 positions match TRBD2. Germline CDR1 is MNHEY and CDR2 is SVGEGT. The CDR3 has 14 residues. The junction had 5 bases not matched to a gene; V was cut back by 5 bases and J by 9 bases.

The CDR3 DNA reads TGCGCCAGCAGCCAACCCGTAGCGGGAGGGCTAGCCAAAAACATTCAGTACTTC. Residues: CASSQPVAGGLAKNIQYF. The rearrangement links TRBV4-1 to TRBJ2-4, with TRBD2 matching 11 bases. With V trimmed by 2 bases and J by 0 bases, 6 bases remained unmatched. Germline V lookup: CDR1 MGHRA, CDR2 YSYEKL. The length of the CDR3 is 18 residues.

The chain employs TRBV15 and TRBJ1-2; D is possibly TRBD1 (5 bases). Germline-derived CDR1 and CDR2 are LNHNV and YYDKDF (reference sequence). The CDR3 sequence is 15 residues long. Trimming removed 1 base at V and 7 bases at J, with 16 bases between. The CDR3 region is CATSRGRDPFSGYTF. In DNA, the CDR3 is TGTGCCACCAGCAGAGGACGGGACCCCTTCAGTGGCTACACCTTC.

J is TRBJ2-1 and V is TRBV7-6; 11 bases match TRBD2. Germline loops: CDR1 SGHVS, CDR2 FNYEAQ. There are 16 residues in the CDR3. Unmatched junction bases numbered 12, after V lost 4 bases and J lost 10 bases. The CDR3 DNA is TGTGCCAGCAGCTACCTACGGCTAGCGGGAGGTCAGGAGCAGTTCTTC. It translates to CASSYLRLAGGQEQFF.

The rearrangement links TRBV19 to TRBJ1-2; 11 nucleotides align to TRBD1. The V and J ends lost 6 bases and 6 bases, in that order; junction bases with no gene match: 9. This CDR3 comprises 15 residues. Germline CDR1 and CDR2: LNHDA and SQIVND (reference sequence). CDR3 in amino acids: CASRQDRGRGNGYTF. CDR3 nucleotides: TGTGCCAGTAGGCAGGACAGGGGGCGCGGGAATGGCTACACCTTC.

The V gene is TRBV20-1, the J gene TRBJ2-6; D remains ambiguous. CDR3 length: 13 residues. The germline gives CDR1 DFQATT, CDR2 SNEGSKA (reference sequence). Trimming removed 3 bases at V and 2 bases at J, with 5 bases between. Here the CDR3 reads CSASRAGANVLTF. In DNA, the CDR3 is TGCAGTGCTAGTAGGGCTGGGGCCAACGTCCTGACTTTC.

This chain uses TRBV10-3 with TRBJ1-1; 9 positions match TRBD1. V shed 4 bases, J shed 3 bases, and the junction held 3 bases outside the gene matches. The CDR3 consists of 14 residues. Germline loops: CDR1 ENHRY, CDR2 SYGVKD. CDR3 coding DNA: TGTGCCATCAGTGGGACAGGGGAGGACACTGAAGCTTTCTTT. Residues: CAISGTGEDTEAFF.

The chain links TRBV5-6 to TRBJ2-5; perhaps TRBD2 as D (6 bases). The CDR3 has 17 amino acids. CDR1 and CDR2 from the germline V gene are SGHDT and YYEEEE. V gave up 0 bases and J gave up 1 base, with 16 bases separating them. Here the CDR3 DNA reads TGTGCCAGCAGCTTGGATGTATTTAGCGGAGTCCAAGAGACCCAGTACTTC. It translates to CASSLDVFSGVQETQYF.

V usage is TRBV28 and J usage is TRBJ1-5; D gene unclear. The CDR3 runs to 14 residues. Between the trimmed V and J ends, which lost 2 bases and 9 bases, there was a span of 14 bases. Germline-derived CDR1 and CDR2 are MDHEN and SYDVKM. The CDR3 spells CASSLRGGSVPQHF. The CDR3 nucleotides read TGTGCCAGCAGTTTACGGGGAGGTAGCGTGCCCCAGCATTTT.

In the case of this clone: The sample contains more than one DNA sequence encoding this CDR3. The chain joins TRBV30 to TRBJ1-5; D gene ambiguous. Deletions cut 1 base from V and 2 bases from J, with 6 bases between. The CDR3 loop spans 13 amino acids. CDR1 GTSNPN and CDR2 SVGIG come from the germline V gene (reference sequence). CDR3 amino acids: CAWSAEGNQPQHF. For the CDR3, the DNA is TGTGCCTGGAGTGCAGAGGGCAATCAGCCCCAGCATTTT.